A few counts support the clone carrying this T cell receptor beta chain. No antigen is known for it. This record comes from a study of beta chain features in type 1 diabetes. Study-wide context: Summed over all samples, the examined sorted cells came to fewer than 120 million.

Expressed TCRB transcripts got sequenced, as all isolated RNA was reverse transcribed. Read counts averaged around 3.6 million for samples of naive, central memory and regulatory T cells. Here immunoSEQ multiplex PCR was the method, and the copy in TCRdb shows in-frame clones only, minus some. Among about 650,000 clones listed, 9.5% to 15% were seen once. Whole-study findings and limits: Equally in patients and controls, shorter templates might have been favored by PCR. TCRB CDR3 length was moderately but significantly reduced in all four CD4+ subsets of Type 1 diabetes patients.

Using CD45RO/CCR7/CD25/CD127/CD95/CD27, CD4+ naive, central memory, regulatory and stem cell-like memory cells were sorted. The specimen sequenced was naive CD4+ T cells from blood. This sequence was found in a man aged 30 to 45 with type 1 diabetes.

In DNA form, the CDR3 reads TGTGCCAGCATTCCGGGACATAGGAACATTCAGTACTTC. This sequence encodes CASIPGHRNIQYF. The chain recombines TRBV28 with TRBJ2-4; maybe TRBD1 (6 bases). The CDR3 is 13 amino acids. Germline CDR1 and CDR2: MDHEN and SYDVKM. V was cut by 7 bases and J by 7 bases, with 14 bases left in between.